Here is one T cell receptor (beta chain) with its context. The germline V gene has CDR1 MNHEY and CDR2 SVGAGI. The ends lost 6 bases at V and 7 bases at J; junction bases unmatched: 9. CDR3 length: 13 residues. The sample belongs to a study of blood T cell repertoires in COVID-19. The wider study: The samples span acute and convalescent COVID-19 from the United States, Italy and Spain. The analysed material was cDNA or gDNA that came from T cells, B-cell-depleted T cells, or PBMCs.

Original methodology: The assay estimated nucleated cells by amplifying reference gene primers. Sequencing was performed with immunoSEQ multiplex PCR; in TCRdb, only in-frame clones are kept and a portion is missing. Clone size and the V and J calls come from that table; the DNA yielded D and trimming. The sample yields roughly 52,000 clones, roughly 80% seen once. The origin of this receptor is a human donor in a cohort sampled during active or convalescent COVID-19. The sequencing input was peripheral blood. V usage is TRBV6-5 and J usage is TRBJ2-7; 7 bases agree with TRBD1. The CDR3 DNA reads TGTGCCAGCAGCCTCGACAGGGCTTGGGAGCAGTACTTC. It translates to CASSLDRAWEQYF.